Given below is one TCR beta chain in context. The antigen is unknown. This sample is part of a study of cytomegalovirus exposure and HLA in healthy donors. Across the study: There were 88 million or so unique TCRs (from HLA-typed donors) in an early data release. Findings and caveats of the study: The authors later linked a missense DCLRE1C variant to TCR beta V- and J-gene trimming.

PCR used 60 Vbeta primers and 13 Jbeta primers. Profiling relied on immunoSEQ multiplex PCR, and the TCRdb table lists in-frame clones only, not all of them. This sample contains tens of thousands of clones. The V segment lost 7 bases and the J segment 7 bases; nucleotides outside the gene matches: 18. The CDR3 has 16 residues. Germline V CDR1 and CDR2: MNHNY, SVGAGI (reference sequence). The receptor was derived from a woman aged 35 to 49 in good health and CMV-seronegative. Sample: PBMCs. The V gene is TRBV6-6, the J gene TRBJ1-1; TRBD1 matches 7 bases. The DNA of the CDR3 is TGTGCCAGCACCCCCTTCCAAAGTTGGAGGGACAGTGAAGCTTTCTTT. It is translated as CASTPFQSWRDSEAFF.